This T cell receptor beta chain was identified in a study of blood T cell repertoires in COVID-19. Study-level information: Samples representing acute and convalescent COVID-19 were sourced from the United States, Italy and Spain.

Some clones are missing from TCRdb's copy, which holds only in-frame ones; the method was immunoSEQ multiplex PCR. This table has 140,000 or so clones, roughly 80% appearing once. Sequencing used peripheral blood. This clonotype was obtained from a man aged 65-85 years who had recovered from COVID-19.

DNA of the CDR3: TGTGCCAGCAGTCCACTGACTAGCGGGAGGAGTAATGAGCAGTTCTTC. Encoded protein: CASSPLTSGRSNEQFF. V gene TRBV7-9 combines with J gene TRBJ2-1; 13 nucleotides match TRBD2. This CDR3 contains 16 residues. J was trimmed by 7 bases and V by 6 bases; bases with no gene match: 9. Germline lookup yields CDR1 SEHNR and CDR2 FQNEAQ (reference sequence).